The 9 T cell receptor beta chains below come from one sample, sequenced in a study of patients and donors after allogeneic stem cell transplantation. TCRdb reprocessed the RT-PCR reads with MiXCR, giving one entry per CDR3 protein. This sample has roughly 250,000 distinct CDR3 sequences, with roughly 15% found just once. The sample was blood, either unsorted or a sorted T cell fraction (not recorded which). The receptor source for this set is a human donor who was either an allogeneic HSCT recipient or a stem cell or donor lymphocyte infusion donor (not recorded which). It is not recorded whose cells these are; they may come from a transplant donor.

This clonotype has just a few counts. The chain is built from TRBV20-1 and TRBJ1-2; D is unresolved. Germline V gives CDR1 DFQATT, CDR2 SNEGSKA (reference sequence). The V and J ends lost 5 bases and 10 bases respectively, with 11 bases between them. The CDR3 contains 10 residues. The CDR3 sequence is CSAPLHFYTF. The CDR3 nucleotides are TGCAGTGCTCCACTACACTTCTACACCTTC.

The chain couples TRBV25-1 to TRBJ1-4; TRBD1 matches 11 bases. Germline values: CDR1 MGHDK, CDR2 SYGVNS. The CDR3 contains 17 residues. V shed 3 bases and J 4 bases; nucleotides not matched to a gene: 7. The CDR3 DNA sequence: TGTGCCAGCAGTGACTCGGACAGGGGGCCCGGTAATGAAAAACTGTTTTTT. This codes for CASSDSDRGPGNEKLFF.

This clonotype was detected many times. The CDR3 DNA reads TGTGCCAGCAGTACCGGTAGGGGATATGGCTACACCTTC. It specifies CASSTGRGYGYTF. The chain links TRBV12-3 or TRBV12-4 to TRBJ1-2, with D possibly TRBD1 on 5 matching bases. This CDR3 comprises 13 residues. The ends were cut back, 5 bases at V and 5 bases at J, with 12 bases in the middle.

This clonotype has a handful of counts. The chain couples TRBV20-1 to TRBJ1-1; 8 bases map to TRBD1. The germline V gene has CDR1 DFQATT and CDR2 SNEGSKA (reference sequence). The CDR3 runs to 14 residues. V dropped 3 bases and J dropped 1; count of bases not matched to a gene: 4. The CDR3 reads CSARGTGQNTEAFF. Written as DNA, the CDR3 is TGCAGTGCTAGGGGGACAGGACAGAACACTGAAGCTTTCTTT.

This clonotype has more than one count but fewer than ten. The V call is TRBV5-1, the J call TRBJ1-4; D gene unclear. Looked up from germline, CDR1 is SGHRS and CDR2 is YFSETQ. The CDR3 has 14 residues. Trimming pared 4 bases from V and 5 bases from J, leaving 12 bases between. CDR3 sequence: CASSRSDGNEKLFF. CDR3 coding DNA: TGCGCCAGCAGCCGGTCGGACGGGAATGAAAAACTGTTTTTT.

This clonotype has a handful of counts. The chain couples TRBV20-1 to TRBJ2-7, with TRBD2 identical over 8 bases. Germline CDR1 is DFQATT and CDR2 is SNEGSKA (reference sequence). This CDR3 is built from 16 residues. With V trimmed by 0 bases and J by 5 bases, 12 bases remained unmatched. The CDR3 DNA follows: TGCAGTGCTAGAGATTTCGAAGGGCGGGGGGTCCACGAGCAGTACTTC. Translation: CSARDFEGRGVHEQYF.

This clonotype was picked up a small number of times. V and J are TRBV4-2 and TRBJ1-1; D is undetermined. CDR1 LGHNA and CDR2 YNFKEQ come from the germline V gene. CDR3 length: 16 residues. V was cut by 0 bases and J by 1 base, with 12 bases left in between. CDR3 protein: CASSQDFLAANTEAFF. Written as DNA, the CDR3 is TGTGCCAGCAGCCAAGATTTCTTGGCGGCGAACACTGAAGCTTTCTTT.

V gene TRBV29-1 combines with J gene TRBJ1-1; 8 bases are shared with TRBD1. Germline CDR1 reads SQVTM; CDR2 reads ANQGSEA. The CDR3 runs to 13 residues. J gave up 6 bases and V 7 bases, and 10 bases lay outside the gene matches. CDR3: CSAQDRGEAEAFF. DNA for the CDR3: TGCAGCGCTCAAGACAGGGGCGAGGCTGAAGCTTTCTTT.

J is TRBJ2-1 and V is TRBV5-6; D unclear. CDR1 and CDR2 (germline): SGHDT, YYEEEE. The CDR3 has 15 residues. Trimming removed 4 bases from V and 0 bases from J, with 11 bases in between. The CDR3 nucleotides are TGTGCCAGCAGCCTCCGACGGACCTCCTACAATGAGCAGTTCTTC. Residues: CASSLRRTSYNEQFF.